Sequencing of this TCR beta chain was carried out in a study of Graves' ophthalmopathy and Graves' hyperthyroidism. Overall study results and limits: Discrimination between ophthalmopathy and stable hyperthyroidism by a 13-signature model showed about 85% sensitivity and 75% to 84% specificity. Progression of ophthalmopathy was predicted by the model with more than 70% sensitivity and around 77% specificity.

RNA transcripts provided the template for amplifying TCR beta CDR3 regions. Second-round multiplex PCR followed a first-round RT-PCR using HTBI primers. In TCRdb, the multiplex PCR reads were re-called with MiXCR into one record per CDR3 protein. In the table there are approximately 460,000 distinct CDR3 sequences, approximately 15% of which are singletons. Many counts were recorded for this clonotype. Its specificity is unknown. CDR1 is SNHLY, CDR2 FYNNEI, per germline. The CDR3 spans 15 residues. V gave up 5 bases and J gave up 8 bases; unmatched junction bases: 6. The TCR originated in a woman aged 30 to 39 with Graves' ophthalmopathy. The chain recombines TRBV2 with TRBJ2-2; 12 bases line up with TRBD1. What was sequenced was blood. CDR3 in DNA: TGTGCCAGCAGTTTGGGACAGGGGGCTGCTGGGGAGCTGTTTTTT. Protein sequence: CASSLGQGAAGELFF. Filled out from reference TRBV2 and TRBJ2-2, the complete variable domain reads EPEVTQTPSHQVTQMGQEVILRCVPISNHLYFYWYRQILGQKVEFLVSFYNNEISEKSEIFDDQFSVERPDGSNFTLKIRSTKLEDSAMYFCASSLGQGAAGELFFGEGSRLTVL.